This T cell receptor beta chain was recorded in a study of T cell repertoires in cytomegalovirus infection. Study context: CMV infection and matching HLA type were both indicated by public TCR beta signatures.

Each CDR3 protein gets one entry after TCRdb re-called the reads with MiXCR. The table shows around 190,000 distinct CDR3 sequences, with 13% to 15% occurring only once. This clonotype was picked up many times. This TCR was recovered from a human donor in good health (CMV status not recorded). Some clones in this sample may be carry-over from other donors' samples. The source material was PBMCs.

The CDR3 DNA sequence: TGTGCCAGCAGAGAAACAGGGGTGGAGGTGAGCGCGGAGACCCAGTACTTC. Its translation: CASRETGVEVSAETQYF. This chain connects TRBV27 to TRBJ2-5; 7 positions agree with TRBD1. CDR3 length: 17 residues. Trimming took 6 bases from V and 5 from J; bases not matched to a gene: 18. Germline values: CDR1 MNHEY, CDR2 SMNVEV (reference sequence).